The 18 T cell receptor beta chains listed next were all sequenced from one sample in a study of T cells in Graves' hyperthyroidism and ophthalmopathy (dated by TCRdb to the late 2010s). Receptor libraries were prepared by multiplex PCR. These reads were obtained on an Illumina HiSeq 2000. The TCR beta CDR3 regions were amplified from RNA transcripts. For the first round of RT-PCR on the TCR CDR3, the HTBI primer set was used together with the Qiagen OneStep RT-PCR kit. The public reads were reanalyzed by TCRdb: fastp trimming at Q25, MiXCR alignment, in-frame beta chains only. Every distinct CDR3 protein forms one entry, paired with its most common genes and DNA. This sample has 530,000 or so distinct CDR3 sequences in its table, and under 20% of those were observed once. Of the sample, about 16% falls within the top ten clones. The sequenced material came from blood. Receptor source: a woman between 18 and 29 years old with Graves' ophthalmopathy.

This clonotype was seen repeatedly, ten times or more. The rearrangement links TRBV20-1 to TRBJ1-2; D perhaps matches TRBD1 (5 bases). Germline CDR1 DFQATT, CDR2 SNEGSKA (reference sequence). Trimming left V 5 bases short and J 11 bases short, with 21 bases between. The CDR3 sequence is 13 residues long. The CDR3 loop reads CSAPKVQGSGYTF. DNA for the CDR3: TGCAGTGCTCCCAAAGTGCAGGGCTCGGGGTACACCTTC.

This clonotype came up a few times. The chain uses TRBV5-6 and TRBJ2-5; 7 bases fit TRBD1. Germline values: CDR1 SGHDT, CDR2 YYEEEE. V lost 4 bases to trimming and J lost 3 bases; unmatched junction nucleotides: 6. CDR3 length: 14 residues. CDR3 amino acids: CASSRGGAEETQYF. The CDR3 bases are TGTGCCAGCAGCCGAGGGGGCGCCGAAGAGACCCAGTACTTC.

This clonotype was observed a handful of times. This chain joins TRBV29-1 and TRBJ1-4; D not resolved. With 4 bases removed from V and 8 bases from J, the gap between germline ends came to 11 bases. From germline, CDR1 is SQVTM and CDR2 ANQGSEA. The CDR3 covers 12 residues. The CDR3 coding sequence is TGCAGCGTTGGGCCAAACCAGGAAAAACTGTTTTTT. This sequence encodes CSVGPNQEKLFF. The full variable domain, in which reference TRBV29-1 and TRBJ1-4 provide the parts outside the CDR3, is SAVISQKPSRDICQRGTSLTIQCQVDSQVTMMFWYRQQPGQSLTLIATANQGSEATYESGFVIDKFPISRPNLTFSTLTVSNMSPEDSSIYLCSVGPNQEKLFFGSGTQLSVL.

This clonotype has a count of ten or more. The chain is built from TRBV28 and TRBJ2-5; 14 bases are a match to TRBD2. CDR3 length: 17 amino acids. V trimming: 2 bases; J trimming: 6 bases; junction bases outside the gene matches: 8. CDR1 and CDR2 from the germline V gene are MDHEN and SYDVKM. Here the CDR3 reads CASSLNTGTSGGKTQYF. CDR3 DNA sequence: TGTGCCAGCAGTTTAAATACCGGGACTAGCGGGGGAAAGACCCAGTACTTC.

The chain is built from TRBV28 and TRBJ2-2; 7 bases agree with TRBD2. The germline gives CDR1 MDHEN, CDR2 SYDVKM. The CDR3 consists of 16 residues. Unmatched junction bases numbered 15, after V lost 8 bases and J lost 6 bases. The CDR3 DNA reads as TGTGCCAGCTTGGGATGGGGGGAGGGAGGCGCCGGGGAGCTGTTTTTT. This translates into CASLGWGEGGAGELFF.

This clonotype was seen at least ten times. This chain joins TRBV29-1 and TRBJ2-3, with D possibly TRBD2 on 5 matching bases. The CDR3 is 15 amino acids. Per germline, CDR1 SQVTM and CDR2 ANQGSEA. V was trimmed by 7 bases and J by 0 bases, leaving 17 bases between them. CDR3 loop: CSAALSASSTDTQYF. The DNA of the CDR3 is TGCAGCGCCGCCCTTAGCGCCTCTAGCACAGATACGCAGTATTTT.

This clonotype was counted ten times or more. This sequence joins TRBV12-3 or TRBV12-4 and TRBJ2-7, with TRBD2 as a possible D gene (5 bases). V lost 3 bases to trimming and J lost 6 bases, with 12 bases between them. CDR3 length: 13 amino acids. CDR3 bases: TGTGCCAGCAGTTTTAGCGCGGCGGGCGAGCAGTACTTC. Translated, it gives CASSFSAAGEQYF.

This clonotype was counted many times. The chain carries TRBV5-8 and TRBJ2-7; 9 positions agree with TRBD1. V gave up 4 bases and J gave up 6 bases; unmatched junction bases: 14. In germline, CDR1 is SGHTS, CDR2 YDEGEE. CDR3 length: 16 residues. The CDR3 reads CASSLADRGEYREQYF. The CDR3 DNA reads as TGTGCCAGCAGCCTCGCGGACAGGGGCGAGTATCGCGAGCAGTACTTC.

This clonotype has a count of ten or more. The rearrangement links TRBV27 to TRBJ1-1; perhaps TRBD1 as D (5 bases). CDR1 is MNHEY and CDR2 is SMNVEV in the germline V gene (reference sequence). V was clipped by 7 bases and J by 0 bases, with 12 bases between them. The CDR3 consists of 14 residues. CDR3 DNA sequence: TGTGCCAGCACTCGGGACTCGATGAACACTGAAGCTTTCTTT. It codes for CASTRDSMNTEAFF.

This clonotype was seen ten or more times. The chain is built from TRBV5-1 and TRBJ2-7; D not resolved. Per the germline V gene, CDR1 is SGHRS and CDR2 is YFSETQ. This CDR3 has 15 residues. V lost 3 bases to trimming and J lost 3 bases, with 16 bases between them. CDR3 bases: TGCGCCAGCAGCTACGCGGCCGGTGTCGACTACGAGCAGTACTTC. This gives the protein CASSYAAGVDYEQYF.

The V gene is TRBV4-3, the J gene TRBJ2-2, with 7 bases fitting TRBD2. Germline assignment: CDR1 LGHNA and CDR2 YSLEER. The CDR3 length is 18 residues. The J segment lost 1 base and the V segment lost 6 bases, leaving 14 bases of the junction unmatched. The CDR3 here is CASRLGLRSGVNTGELFF. In nucleotides, the CDR3 is TGCGCCAGCAGGCTGGGGTTGAGGAGCGGGGTGAACACCGGGGAGCTGTTTTTT.

This clonotype was seen many times. The chain links TRBV20-1 to TRBJ1-1; 7 bases align to TRBD1. The CDR3 consists of 17 residues. Germline V gene sequence: CDR1 DFQATT, CDR2 SNEGSKA (reference sequence). V gave up 6 bases and J gave up 3 bases; unmatched junction bases: 19. The CDR3 DNA reads TGCAGTGCAACGACCCCAACAGGGGAAATCGGCTACACTGAAGCTTTCTTT. It translates to CSATTPTGEIGYTEAFF.

This clonotype was found many times. The chain uses TRBV6-1 and TRBJ1-1; D uncertain. Trimming took off 1 base at V and 1 base at J, with 7 bases between the two ends. CDR1 and CDR2 (germline): MNHNS, SASEGT. The CDR3 has 14 residues. The DNA for the CDR3 is TGTGCCAGCAGTGAAGTTCGAAGGAACACTGAAGCTTTCTTT. Amino acids: CASSEVRRNTEAFF.

This clonotype was seen ten or more times. V gene TRBV7-9 combines with J gene TRBJ1-1; D may be TRBD1 (5 bases). This CDR3 spans 15 amino acids. Germline-derived CDR1 and CDR2 are SEHNR and FQNEAQ (reference sequence). Between the trimmed V and J ends, which lost 6 bases and 2 bases, there was a span of 16 bases. CDR3 sequence (DNA): TGTGCCAGCAGGGACGTGAGGGACGGCAACACTGAAGCTTTCTTT. It encodes CASRDVRDGNTEAFF.

This clonotype appeared a few times. The chain carries TRBV28 and TRBJ1-2; TRBD1 is a possible D gene (6 bases). With 10 bases removed from V and 3 bases from J, the gap between germline ends came to 12 bases. The germline gives CDR1 MDHEN, CDR2 SYDVKM. The CDR3 is 12 residues long. The CDR3 here is CATTQGYYGYTF. The CDR3, as DNA: TGTGCCACTACACAGGGCTACTATGGCTACACCTTC.

The chain employs TRBV10-3 and TRBJ2-5; 7 bases are a match to TRBD2. V gave up 9 bases and J gave up 2 bases; unmatched junction bases: 3. The germline gives CDR1 ENHRY, CDR2 SYGVKD. The CDR3 has 12 amino acids. CDR3 coding DNA: TGTGCCATTAAGGGACTACAAGAGACCCAGTACTTC. This encodes CAIKGLQETQYF.

This clonotype was counted many times. The CDR3 protein is CASSTEANYGYTF. The CDR3 DNA is TGCGCCAGCAGCACCGAAGCTAACTATGGCTACACCTTC. The chain employs TRBV5-1 and TRBJ1-2; D uncertain. Germline V CDR1 and CDR2: SGHRS, YFSETQ. Trimming cost V 4 bases and J 0 bases, with 7 bases left between them. The CDR3 has 13 amino acids.

Only a few counts were recorded for this clonotype. The V gene is TRBV6-2 or TRBV6-3, the J gene TRBJ1-1, with D uncertain. This CDR3 contains 16 residues. The germline V gene has CDR1 MNHEY and CDR2 SVGEGT. Trimming cost V 0 bases and J 0 bases, with 11 bases left between them. The CDR3 bases are TGTGCCAGCAGTTACTCCGTATCAGTTATGAACACTGAAGCTTTCTTT. Translating it yields CASSYSVSVMNTEAFF.